This T cell receptor beta chain emerged from a study of prognosis after radiotherapy for stage I lung cancer. Template was genomic DNA; TCR beta CDR3 amplified in two multiplex PCR rounds. Gene-specific primers for each TRBV and TRBJ gene drove first-round PCR. TCRdb called the multiplex PCR reads again in MiXCR, with one record for every CDR3 protein. The sample consists of 15,000 to 20,000 distinct CDR3 sequences, under 50% of them appearing once. The V end lost 3 bases, the J end lost 2 bases, and 10 bases lay between the germline ends. Germline lookup yields CDR1 KGHSH and CDR2 LQKENI. This CDR3 is 14 amino acids long. This clonotype was counted many times.

This TCR was sampled from a donor at least 50 years old with non-small cell lung cancer. The V and J genes are TRBV18 and TRBJ1-1, with D maybe TRBD1 (5 bases). Sequencing used PBMCs, obtained before or after stereotactic body radiation therapy (not recorded which). CDR3 residues: CASSPWDLNTEAFF. As DNA, the CDR3 is TGTGCCAGCTCACCTTGGGACCTCAACACTGAAGCTTTCTTT.